The 29 T cell receptor beta chains below were found in one sample sequenced in a study of cytomegalovirus exposure and HLA in healthy donors. Produced via immunoSEQ multiplex PCR; TCRdb's table is partial and in-frame only. The sample carries 150,000 to 200,000 clones, 85% recorded once. Sample: PBMCs. All receptors come from a man between 18 and 35 years old in good health and CMV-seropositive.

A word on this clone: Other nucleotide sequences from this sample produce the same CDR3. The chain employs TRBV28 and TRBJ1-5; 7 bases agree with TRBD1. CDR1 MDHEN and CDR2 SYDVKM come from the germline V gene. The CDR3 contains 13 residues. V was pared by 5 bases and J by 5 bases, with 3 bases of the junction left unmatched. In DNA, the CDR3 is TGTGCCAGCAGTCTAACAGGGGATCAGCCCCAGCATTTT. Its translation is CASSLTGDQPQHF.

This clone appeared a single time. The chain couples TRBV7-9 to TRBJ1-1; the match to TRBD1 covers 9 bases. Trimming removed 0 bases from V and 5 bases from J; junction bases left unmatched: 7. The germline CDR1 and CDR2 sequences are SEHNR and FQNEAQ (reference sequence). There are 16 residues in the CDR3. The chain's CDR3 is CASSLAGGTGLTEAFF. The CDR3 DNA reads as TGTGCCAGCAGCTTAGCCGGGGGGACAGGGCTAACTGAAGCTTTCTTT.

As DNA, the CDR3 is TGTGCCAGCAGGTCACTAGGGAGGGAGACCCAGTACTTC. It encodes CASRSLGRETQYF. V and J are TRBV27 and TRBJ2-5; a possible D gene is TRBD2 (6 bases). Per the germline V gene, CDR1 is MNHEY and CDR2 is SMNVEV (reference sequence). Trimming took off 6 bases at V and 5 bases at J, with 13 bases between the two ends. This CDR3 contains 13 residues.

This chain uses TRBV2 with TRBJ2-5, with 7 bases that match TRBD1. The germline V gene has CDR1 SNHLY and CDR2 FYNNEI. J lost 2 bases, V lost 5 bases, and 5 bases had no gene match. The length of the CDR3 is 14 residues. CDR3 region: CASSQSGQQETQYF. The CDR3 region has the DNA TGTGCCAGCAGTCAATCGGGACAGCAAGAGACCCAGTACTTC.

This chain connects TRBV6-1 to TRBJ2-7, with a weak D call TRBD2 (6 bases). V lost 5 bases, J lost 0 bases, and 11 bases lay in between. The CDR3 is 14 amino acids. Germline V gene data show CDR1 as MNHNS and CDR2 as SASEGT. The CDR3 spells CASSPRGSSYEQYF. The CDR3, as DNA: TGTGCCAGCAGTCCGCGGGGAAGCTCCTACGAGCAGTACTTC.

The chain employs TRBV1 and TRBJ1-4; the tabulated D call, TRBD1, remains unverified against the DNA. TRBV1 is a listed pseudogene. The CDR3 spans 14 residues. The CDR3 region has the DNA TGCACCTACGCTACAGGGGGCCTGACTGAAAAACTGTTTTTT. It translates to CTYATGGLTEKLFF.

This sequence joins TRBV7-2 and TRBJ2-3, with no clear D. The germline V and J ends were trimmed by 2 bases and 2 bases, with 8 bases remaining between them. The CDR3 runs to 14 residues. The germline CDR1 and CDR2 sequences are SGHTA and FQGNSA. The CDR3 sequence is CASSLSPSTDTQYF. CDR3 sequence (DNA): TGTGCCAGCAGCTTAAGCCCATCCACAGATACGCAGTATTTT.

This rearrangement joins TRBV6-5 to TRBJ1-6; D might be TRBD1 (5 bases). Per germline, CDR1 MNHEY and CDR2 SVGAGI. The CDR3 loop spans 14 amino acids. Trimming cost V 7 bases and J 4 bases, with 11 bases left between them. The CDR3 protein is CASKVSGYNSPLHF. The CDR3 coding sequence is TGTGCCAGCAAGGTATCAGGGTATAATTCACCCCTCCACTTT.

This chain's CDR3 is CASSRTSGANQETQYF. In nucleotides, the CDR3 is TGTGCCAGCAGCCGGACTAGCGGGGCGAACCAAGAGACCCAGTACTTC. The chain recombines TRBV5-4 with TRBJ2-5, with TRBD2 identical over 12 bases. V lost 4 bases and J lost 0; bases outside the gene matches: 4. Looked up from germline, CDR1 is SGHNT and CDR2 is YYREEE (reference sequence). The CDR3 extends over 16 amino acids.

The chain uses TRBV6-1 and TRBJ1-1; unclear D gene. CDR1 and CDR2 (germline): MNHNS, SASEGT. V lost 5 bases to trimming and J lost 3 bases, with 7 bases between them. The CDR3 length is 12 residues. The CDR3 DNA is TGTGCCAGCAGTCCTGAGTACACTGAAGCTTTCTTT. Amino acid sequence: CASSPEYTEAFF.

The chain is built from TRBV19 and TRBJ2-3; TRBD1 is a possible D gene (6 bases). From germline, CDR1 is LNHDA and CDR2 SQIVND (reference sequence). CDR3 length: 15 residues. V was pared by 3 bases and J by 0 bases, with 10 bases between. CDR3 in DNA: TGTGCCAGTAGTATCACAGGGCAGAGCACAGATACGCAGTATTTT. Translated, it gives CASSITGQSTDTQYF.

A single count supports this clone. This chain uses TRBV5-6 with TRBJ2-7, with TRBD2 identical over 11 bases. This CDR3 is 18 amino acids long. Germline lookup yields CDR1 SGHDT and CDR2 YYEEEE. The junction had 12 bases not matched to a gene; V was cut back by 0 bases and J by 4 bases. The chain's CDR3 is CASSLVTSGNPTTYEQYF. CDR3 coding DNA: TGTGCCAGCAGCTTGGTGACTAGCGGGAACCCAACTACATACGAGCAGTACTTC.

The chain links TRBV28 to TRBJ1-5; D is unresolved. V was shortened by 7 bases and J by 5 bases, with 9 bases between the two germline ends. CDR3 length: 12 residues. The germline V gene has CDR1 MDHEN and CDR2 SYDVKM. The CDR3 reads CASTEEYQPQHF. As DNA, the CDR3 is TGTGCCAGCACTGAGGAGTATCAGCCCCAGCATTTT.

The V call is TRBV28, the J call TRBJ1-5, with a tentative D call TRBD1 (6 bases). Germline V lookup: CDR1 MDHEN, CDR2 SYDVKM. CDR3 size: 15 residues. V was clipped by 8 bases and J by 2 bases, with 16 bases between them. The CDR3: CASGTQLGGNQPQHF. In DNA form, the CDR3 reads TGTGCCAGCGGGACACAGCTTGGTGGCAATCAGCCCCAGCATTTT.

The chain carries TRBV10-3 and TRBJ1-2; 8 bases agree with TRBD1. The CDR3 is 16 residues long. Unmatched junction bases numbered 16, after V lost 6 bases and J lost 7 bases. The germline V gene encodes CDR1 ENHRY and CDR2 SYGVKD. The CDR3 bases are TGTGCCATCAGGCCGGGAGGAGGGACAGGAGACTCTGGCTACACCTTC. Protein product: CAIRPGGGTGDSGYTF.

The CDR3 reads CASRDTATNEKLFF. The CDR3 DNA follows: TGTGCCAGCAGGGACACTGCAACTAATGAAAAACTGTTTTTT. The chain joins TRBV6-4 to TRBJ1-4; TRBD1 is a possible D gene (5 bases). The CDR3 has 14 residues. The V and J ends lost 6 bases and 0 bases respectively, with 8 bases between them. Germline CDR1 and CDR2: MRHNA and SNTAGT.

The chain combines TRBV7-6 with TRBJ2-5; 8 bases fit TRBD1. V dropped 4 bases and J dropped 5; count of bases not matched to a gene: 9. Germline CDR1 SGHVS, CDR2 FNYEAQ. The CDR3 length is 15 residues. CDR3 coding DNA: TGTGCCAGCAGCTCATCCGGGACAGGAGGGGAGACCCAGTACTTC. It specifies CASSSSGTGGETQYF.

This chain joins TRBV29-1 and TRBJ2-7; D perhaps matches TRBD1 (6 bases). Trimming took off 4 bases at V and 4 bases at J, with 14 bases between the two ends. The CDR3 is 13 amino acids. Per the germline V gene, CDR1 is SQVTM and CDR2 is ANQGSEA. This CDR3 is CSVGTALSYEQYF. Written as DNA, the CDR3 is TGCAGCGTTGGGACAGCCCTTTCTTACGAGCAGTACTTC.

This chain joins TRBV10-3 and TRBJ2-2, with 10 bases fitting TRBD2. Germline V gene data show CDR1 as ENHRY and CDR2 as SYGVKD. The CDR3 has 16 amino acids. J was trimmed by 4 bases and V by 6 bases; bases with no gene match: 8. CDR3 sequence reads: CAIRPSGRVSTGELFF. The CDR3 bases are TGTGCCATCAGGCCAAGCGGGAGGGTTAGCACCGGGGAGCTGTTTTTT.

This clone was recorded once. The J gene is TRBJ1-2, the V gene TRBV28, with TRBD1 identical over 9 bases. From germline, CDR1 is MDHEN and CDR2 SYDVKM. The V segment lost 2 bases and the J segment 4 bases; nucleotides outside the gene matches: 8. This CDR3 spans 16 amino acids. The CDR3 region is CASSLVMGQGPYGYTF. In nucleotides, the CDR3 is TGTGCCAGCAGTTTAGTCATGGGACAGGGACCCTATGGCTACACCTTC.

J is TRBJ2-7 and V is TRBV5-1; TRBD1 aligns across 10 bases. From germline, CDR1 is SGHRS and CDR2 YFSETQ. Trimming took 0 bases from V and 2 from J; bases not matched to a gene: 5. The CDR3 is 16 residues long. The CDR3 sequence: CASSLAYGQGAYEQYF. In DNA form, the CDR3 reads TGCGCCAGCAGCTTGGCTTACGGACAGGGGGCCTACGAGCAGTACTTC.

This chain links TRBV7-8 with TRBJ2-5, with 8 positions matching TRBD2. V lost 5 bases to trimming and J lost 3 bases; unmatched junction nucleotides: 14. Per germline, CDR1 SGHVS and CDR2 FQNEAQ. This CDR3 is built from 17 residues. CDR3 amino acids: CASSTTGSGEGEETQYF. The CDR3 nucleotides are TGTGCCAGCAGCACCACTGGTAGCGGGGAGGGGGAAGAGACCCAGTACTTC.

V usage is TRBV7-8 and J usage is TRBJ2-1; weak D call: TRBD2 (5 bases). Germline assignment: CDR1 SGHVS and CDR2 FQNEAQ. Trimming cost V 1 base and J 0 bases, with 10 bases left between them. The CDR3 sequence is 16 residues long. The CDR3 reads CASSLDGGSSYNEQFF. For the CDR3, the DNA is TGTGCCAGCAGCTTAGATGGAGGCAGCTCCTACAATGAGCAGTTCTTC.

The J gene is TRBJ2-3, the V gene TRBV27, with TRBD2 identical over 11 bases. The CDR3 extends over 18 amino acids. Germline CDR1 is MNHEY and CDR2 is SMNVEV (reference sequence). With 5 bases clipped from V and 2 bases from J, the junction kept 12 bases outside the gene matches. CDR3: CASSLAPLAGGPTDTQYF. As DNA, the CDR3 is TGTGCCAGCAGTCTAGCCCCCCTAGCGGGAGGCCCCACAGATACGCAGTATTTT.

This rearrangement joins TRBV5-4 to TRBJ1-2, with TRBD1 matching 7 bases. The CDR3 is 14 amino acids. V trimming: 0 bases; J trimming: 6 bases; junction bases outside the gene matches: 5. CDR1 and CDR2 from the germline V gene are SGHNT and YYREEE (reference sequence). CDR3 residues: CASSLDRGIDGYTF. DNA for the CDR3: TGTGCCAGCAGCTTGGACAGGGGAATCGATGGCTACACCTTC.

The rearrangement joins TRBV9 to TRBJ1-1; TRBD1 matches 8 bases. Unmatched junction bases numbered 3, after V lost 0 bases and J lost 5 bases. Looked up from germline, CDR1 is SGDLS and CDR2 is YYNGEE. This CDR3 spans 14 amino acids. This chain's CDR3 is CASSVADRATEAFF. The CDR3 DNA reads as TGTGCCAGCAGCGTAGCGGACAGGGCTACTGAAGCTTTCTTT. The full variable domain, with the rest looked up from reference TRBV9 and TRBJ1-1, is DSGVTQTPKHLITATGQRVTLRCSPRSGDLSVYWYQQSLDQGLQFLIQYYNGEERAKGNILERFSAQQFPDLHSELNLSSLELGDSALYFCASSVADRATEAFFGQGTRLTVV.

The chain combines TRBV5-5 with TRBJ1-1; D call uncertain. Germline values: CDR1 SGHKS, CDR2 YYEKEE (reference sequence). V lost 0 bases and J lost 8, with 11 bases in between. This CDR3 is 13 amino acids long. CDR3 nucleotides: TGTGCCAGCAGCTTGGGAAGACTACAAGAAGCTTTCTTT. It codes for CASSLGRLQEAFF.

The V and J genes are TRBV29-1 and TRBJ2-2; possibly TRBD1 for D (5 bases). V gave up 4 bases and J gave up 1 base, with 10 bases separating them. This CDR3 has 14 amino acids. Germline assignment: CDR1 SQVTM and CDR2 ANQGSEA. This CDR3 is CSVAGHVNTGELFF. CDR3 sequence (DNA): TGCAGCGTTGCCGGACACGTGAACACCGGGGAGCTGTTTTTT.

This chain uses TRBV12-5 with TRBJ2-3; TRBD2 aligns across 11 bases. Germline-derived CDR1 and CDR2 are LGHNT and FRNRAP. Germline trimming cut 4 bases from V and 2 bases from J; bases unmatched to any gene: 14. The CDR3 spans 19 residues. The CDR3 DNA follows: TGTGCTAGTGGTTCCGACAGACGACTAGCGGGGAGCCTCACAGATACGCAGTATTTT. Encoded protein: CASGSDRRLAGSLTDTQYF.